Each of the 17 T cell receptor beta chains below was sequenced from the same sample in a study of shared T cell receptors in the human thymus. Profiled with immunoSEQ multiplex PCR; TCRdb holds only in-frame clones, not every one. The sample includes approximately 68,000 clones, nearly 95% of them seen just once. The specimen was thymocytes. Every receptor here comes from a human donor.

The V and J genes are TRBV11-2 and TRBJ1-1; D unresolved. The germline CDR1 and CDR2 sequences are SGHAT and FQNNGV. This CDR3 contains 14 residues. V was trimmed by 2 bases and J by 1 base, leaving 8 bases between them. CDR3 nucleotides: TGTGCCAGCAGCTTAATTGGCTCGAACACTGAAGCTTTCTTT. Protein sequence: CASSLIGSNTEAFF.

The chain has TRBV5-4 and TRBJ2-1; D is perhaps TRBD1 (5 bases). CDR1 SGHNT and CDR2 YYREEE come from the germline V gene (reference sequence). CDR3 length: 17 amino acids. V shed 0 bases and J shed 0 bases, with 13 bases lying between them. The CDR3 is CASSLACTGSSYNEQFF. In DNA form, the CDR3 reads TGTGCCAGCAGCTTGGCCTGTACAGGAAGCTCCTACAATGAGCAGTTCTTC.

J is TRBJ1-6 and V is TRBV23-1; TRBD1 matches 7 bases. TRBV23-1 is an ORF for which the function is uncertain. V dropped 3 bases and J dropped 1; count of bases not matched to a gene: 12. The CDR3 spans 19 residues. CDR3: CASSHKRGPLWSYNSPLHF. CDR3 sequence (DNA): TGCGCCAGCAGTCATAAAAGGGGGCCACTGTGGTCCTATAATTCACCCCTCCACTTT.

CDR3 coding DNA: TGCGCCAGCAGCCCAGGGGGACAGGGCCTTGAAAAACTGTTTTTT. It encodes CASSPGGQGLEKLFF. V usage is TRBV4-1 and J usage is TRBJ1-4, with 9 bases matching TRBD1. The ends lost 4 bases at V and 7 bases at J; junction bases unmatched: 7. The CDR3 loop spans 15 amino acids. The V gene's germline CDR1 is MGHRA and CDR2 YSYEKL.

The chain has TRBV27 and TRBJ2-1; no clear D gene. The V and J ends lost 5 bases and 4 bases respectively, with 12 bases between them. This CDR3 has 14 residues. Germline CDR1 MNHEY, CDR2 SMNVEV (reference sequence). The CDR3, as DNA: TGTGCCAGCAGTACCATCGGACGTTACAATGAGCAGTTCTTC. Translated: CASSTIGRYNEQFF.

V usage is TRBV14 and J usage is TRBJ2-1; tentative D call: TRBD1 (6 bases). V lost 1 base, J lost 7 bases, and 17 bases lay in between. Germline V gives CDR1 SGHDN, CDR2 FVKESK. This CDR3 has 16 residues. The CDR3 DNA sequence: TGTGCCAGCAGCCAAGGCTCGCTGGGGGCCATGAATGAGCAGTTCTTC. Its protein product is CASSQGSLGAMNEQFF.

The gene calls are TRBV18 and TRBJ2-7; 9 positions agree with TRBD2. The V gene's germline CDR1 is KGHSH and CDR2 LQKENI. With V trimmed by 0 bases and J by 2 bases, 5 bases remained unmatched. The CDR3 totals 16 residues. The chain's CDR3 is CASSPPRLAATYEQYF. In DNA, the CDR3 is TGTGCCAGCTCACCACCAAGACTAGCGGCAACCTACGAGCAGTACTTC.

The V gene is TRBV7-9, the J gene TRBJ2-5, with 10 bases identical to TRBD2. The CDR3 covers 16 residues. Germline V CDR1 and CDR2: SEHNR, FQNEAQ (reference sequence). V trimming: 1 base; J trimming: 4 bases; junction bases outside the gene matches: 6. The CDR3 here is CASSLDQRGGRETQYF. The DNA of the CDR3 is TGTGCCAGCAGCTTAGATCAGCGGGGGGGCCGAGAGACCCAGTACTTC. Combining the CDR3 with reference TRBV7-9 and TRBJ2-5 gives the whole variable domain DTGVSQNPRHKITKRGQNVTFRCDPISEHNRLYWYRQTLGQGPEFLTYFQNEAQLEKSRLLSDRFSAERPKGSFSTLEIQRTEQGDSAMYLCASSLDQRGGRETQYFGPGTRLLVL.

The CDR3 DNA reads TGTGCCAGCAGATTAAAAGGAGGTTACTGGGTTAGGGACTACGAGCAGTACTTC. This gives the protein CASRLKGGYWVRDYEQYF. This sequence joins TRBV7-2 and TRBJ2-7, with D tentatively TRBD2 (5 bases). The CDR3 is 18 residues long. The V gene's germline CDR1 is SGHTA and CDR2 FQGNSA. The germline V and J ends were trimmed by 6 bases and 3 bases, with 27 bases remaining between them.

The rearrangement uses TRBV5-6 and TRBJ1-1; TRBD1 matches 8 bases. Germline CDR1 is SGHDT and CDR2 is YYEEEE. This CDR3 region has 16 residues. The trim removed 6 bases at V and 1 base at J, leaving 11 bases unmatched. CDR3 amino acids: CASTTQGGNRNTEAFF. The DNA for the CDR3 is TGTGCCAGCACCACACAGGGGGGAAACCGGAACACTGAAGCTTTCTTT.

This chain joins TRBV18 and TRBJ2-3; the D is unclear. The CDR3 extends over 15 amino acids. CDR1 is KGHSH, CDR2 LQKENI, per germline. With 3 bases removed from V and 4 bases from J, the gap between germline ends came to 14 bases. DNA for the CDR3: TGTGCCAGCTCACCGACCGCCCCAGAGGCAGATACGCAGTATTTT. This encodes CASSPTAPEADTQYF.

The chain combines TRBV2 with TRBJ2-1, with 11 bases matching TRBD1. The CDR3 is 18 amino acids. The germline V gene encodes CDR1 SNHLY and CDR2 FYNNEI. V shed 3 bases and J 9 bases; nucleotides not matched to a gene: 16. CDR3 loop: CASSEPGQGALGLVEQFF. As DNA, the CDR3 is TGTGCCAGCAGTGAGCCTGGACAGGGGGCCCTAGGTTTGGTTGAGCAGTTCTTC.

The V gene is TRBV29-1, the J gene TRBJ2-7; TRBD1 aligns across 7 bases. The V and J ends lost 4 bases and 2 bases, in that order; junction bases with no gene match: 5. CDR3 length: 13 amino acids. Germline CDR1 and CDR2: SQVTM and ANQGSEA. This CDR3 reads CSVGNRGTYEQYF. The CDR3 nucleotides read TGCAGCGTTGGGAACAGGGGAACCTACGAGCAGTACTTC.

The chain links TRBV7-2 to TRBJ2-5; 11 nucleotides match TRBD1. V trimming: 5 bases; J trimming: 5 bases; junction bases outside the gene matches: 10. The V gene's germline CDR1 is SGHTA and CDR2 FQGNSA. This CDR3 has 16 residues. The CDR3 DNA follows: TGTGCCAGCAGCGTTTGGACAGGGGGCGGCGGGGAGACCCAGTACTTC. Translated: CASSVWTGGGGETQYF.

The chain carries TRBV5-1 and TRBJ2-1; TRBD2 matches 13 bases. The trim removed 0 bases at V and 5 bases at J, leaving 14 bases unmatched. Looked up from germline, CDR1 is SGHRS and CDR2 is YFSETQ. The CDR3 consists of 20 residues. CDR3 sequence (DNA): TGCGCCAGCAGCTTGGGACTAGCGGGGGGCCGTTGGAAAACACACAATGAGCAGTTCTTC. Protein product: CASSLGLAGGRWKTHNEQFF.

The table lists this clone with a count of one. This chain links TRBV18 with TRBJ2-1; 10 bases match TRBD1. This CDR3 has 16 residues. The V gene's germline CDR1 is KGHSH and CDR2 LQKENI. Trimming removed 0 bases from V and 5 bases from J; junction bases left unmatched: 4. CDR3 nucleotides: TGTGCCAGCTCACCACCTAGGGGACAGGGGAACAATGAGCAGTTCTTC. Translating it yields CASSPPRGQGNNEQFF.

This chain connects TRBV6-5 to TRBJ2-5; D is uncertain. V was clipped by 5 bases and J by 5 bases, with 9 bases between them. Per germline, CDR1 MNHEY and CDR2 SVGAGI. The CDR3 runs to 12 residues. CDR3 sequence reads: CASSRAAETQYF. CDR3 in DNA: TGTGCCAGCAGTAGAGCTGCGGAGACCCAGTACTTC.